This T cell receptor (beta chain) stems from a study of T cells in Graves' hyperthyroidism and ophthalmopathy. This clonotype was observed many times. The junction had 7 bases not matched to a gene; V was cut back by 2 bases and J by 5 bases. Germline-derived CDR1 and CDR2 are SGHRS and YFSETQ. The CDR3 has 15 amino acids. Those patients with uncontrolled infection, other autoimmune disease, pregnancy or lactation were excluded. Diagnoses used clinical symptoms, serum thyroxine and TRAb, thyroid ultrasound and orbital computed tomography. The source material, RNA transcripts, was used to amplify TCR beta CDR3 regions. The HTBI primer set drove a first-round RT-PCR of the TCR CDR3. TCRdb used MiXCR to reprocess the multiplex PCR reads, holding one entry per CDR3 protein. The sample includes under 550,000 distinct CDR3 sequences, roughly 15% of them seen just once.

This receptor was obtained from a woman aged 18-29 years with Graves' hyperthyroidism. V is TRBV5-1 and J is TRBJ2-5, with 9 bases lining up with TRBD1. Material: blood. The CDR3 loop reads CASSFGTGRDETQYF. Here the CDR3 DNA reads TGCGCCAGCAGCTTCGGGACAGGGAGGGACGAGACCCAGTACTTC.